The text below deals with one TCR beta chain. Its target is unknown. These data originate in a study of beta chain features in type 1 diabetes. Study at large: Healthy donors, compared against patients, showed similar age, gender and cell yields. Study-level findings and limits: Individuals with type 1 diabetes displayed fewer insertions and more deletions at VDJ junctions. TCRB CDR3 length was moderately but significantly reduced in all four CD4+ subsets of Type 1 diabetes patients. A cDNA-based sequencing approach could over-represent cells with high TCR expression.

This CDR3 spans 14 amino acids. Germline V lookup: CDR1 KGHSH, CDR2 LQKENI. Deletions cut 3 bases from V and 0 bases from J, with 9 bases between. All of the isolated RNA was reverse transcribed, so expressed TCRB transcripts were sequenced. Measured with immunoSEQ multiplex PCR; TCRdb has only the in-frame clones, and not every one. The sample lists roughly 60,000 clones; about 55% were seen once. Material: Tregs from blood. The receptor comes from a woman between 18 and 29 years old in good health. V usage is TRBV18 and J usage is TRBJ2-7; possibly TRBD2 for D (5 bases). CDR3 nucleotides: TGTGCCAGCTCACCCCAGGAGGACTCCTACGAGCAGTACTTC. Residues: CASSPQEDSYEQYF. The full variable domain, rest sourced from reference TRBV18 and TRBJ2-7, is NAGVMQNPRHLVRRRGQEARLRCSPMKGHSHVYWYRQLPEEGLKFMVYLQKENIIDESGMPKERFSAEFPKEGPSILRIQQVVRGDSAAYFCASSPQEDSYEQYFGPGTRLTVT.